This TCR beta chain was recovered during a study of blood T cell repertoires in COVID-19. Study summary: Whether acute or convalescent, the COVID-19 samples came from the United States, Italy and Spain. Sample material is recorded as cDNA or gDNA derived from T cells, B-cell-depleted T cells, or PBMCs.

Measured with immunoSEQ multiplex PCR; TCRdb has only the in-frame clones, and not every one. Among tens of thousands of clones listed, roughly 82% were seen once. The CDR3 contains 16 residues. Trimming at V came to 4 bases and at J to 8 bases, leaving 10 bases not matched to a gene. Per germline, CDR1 MNHEY and CDR2 SVGEGT. The chain joins TRBV6-2 or TRBV6-3 to TRBJ2-1; 11 bases are shared with TRBD2. The origin of this receptor is a woman aged 55 to 70 with acute or convalescent COVID-19. The sequenced material came from peripheral blood. The CDR3 region is CASSLTLAGVLDEQFF. CDR3 DNA sequence: TGTGCCAGCAGTTTAACACTAGCGGGAGTTCTAGATGAGCAGTTCTTC.